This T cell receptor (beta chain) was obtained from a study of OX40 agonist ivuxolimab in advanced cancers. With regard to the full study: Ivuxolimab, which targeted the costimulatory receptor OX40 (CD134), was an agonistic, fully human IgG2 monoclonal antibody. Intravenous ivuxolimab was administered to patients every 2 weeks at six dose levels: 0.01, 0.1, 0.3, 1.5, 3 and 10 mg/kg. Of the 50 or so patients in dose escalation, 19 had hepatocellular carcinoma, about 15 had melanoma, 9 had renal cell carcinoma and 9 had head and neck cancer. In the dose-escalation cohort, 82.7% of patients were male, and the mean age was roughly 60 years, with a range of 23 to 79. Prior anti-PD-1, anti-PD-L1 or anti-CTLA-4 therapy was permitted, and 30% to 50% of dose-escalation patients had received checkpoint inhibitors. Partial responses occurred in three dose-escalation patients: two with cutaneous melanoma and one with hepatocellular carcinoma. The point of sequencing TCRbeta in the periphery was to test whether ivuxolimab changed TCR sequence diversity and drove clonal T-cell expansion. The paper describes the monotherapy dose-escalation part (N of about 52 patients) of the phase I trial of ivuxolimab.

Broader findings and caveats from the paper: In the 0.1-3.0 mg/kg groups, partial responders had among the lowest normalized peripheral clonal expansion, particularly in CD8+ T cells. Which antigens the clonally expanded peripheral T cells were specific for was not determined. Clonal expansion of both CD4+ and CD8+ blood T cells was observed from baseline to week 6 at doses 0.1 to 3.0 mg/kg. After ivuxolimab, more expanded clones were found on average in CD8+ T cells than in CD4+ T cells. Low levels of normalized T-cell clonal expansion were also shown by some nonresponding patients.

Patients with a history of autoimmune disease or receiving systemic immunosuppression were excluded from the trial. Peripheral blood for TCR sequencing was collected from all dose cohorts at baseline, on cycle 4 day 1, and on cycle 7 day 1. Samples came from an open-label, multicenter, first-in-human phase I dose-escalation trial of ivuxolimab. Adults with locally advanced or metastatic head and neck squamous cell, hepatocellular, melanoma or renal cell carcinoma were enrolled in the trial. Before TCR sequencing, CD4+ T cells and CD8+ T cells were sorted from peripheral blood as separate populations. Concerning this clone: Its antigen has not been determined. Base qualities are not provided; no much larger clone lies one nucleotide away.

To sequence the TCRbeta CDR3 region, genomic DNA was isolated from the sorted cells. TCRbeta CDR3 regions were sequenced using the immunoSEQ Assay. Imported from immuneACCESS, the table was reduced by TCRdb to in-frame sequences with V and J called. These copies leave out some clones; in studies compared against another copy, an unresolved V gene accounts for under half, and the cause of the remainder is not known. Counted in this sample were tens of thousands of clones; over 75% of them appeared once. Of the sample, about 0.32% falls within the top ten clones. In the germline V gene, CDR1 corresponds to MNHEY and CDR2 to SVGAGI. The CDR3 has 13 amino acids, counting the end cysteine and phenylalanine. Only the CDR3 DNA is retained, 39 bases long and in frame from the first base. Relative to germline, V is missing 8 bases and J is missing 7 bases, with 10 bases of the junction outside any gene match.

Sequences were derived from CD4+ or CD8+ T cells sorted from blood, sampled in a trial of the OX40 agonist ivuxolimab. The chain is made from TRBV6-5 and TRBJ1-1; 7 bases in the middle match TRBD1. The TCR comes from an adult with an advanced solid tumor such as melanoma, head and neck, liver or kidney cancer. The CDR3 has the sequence CASGGQVLGEAFF. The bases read TGTGCCAGCGGTGGACAGGTTCTCGGTGAAGCTTTCTTT.